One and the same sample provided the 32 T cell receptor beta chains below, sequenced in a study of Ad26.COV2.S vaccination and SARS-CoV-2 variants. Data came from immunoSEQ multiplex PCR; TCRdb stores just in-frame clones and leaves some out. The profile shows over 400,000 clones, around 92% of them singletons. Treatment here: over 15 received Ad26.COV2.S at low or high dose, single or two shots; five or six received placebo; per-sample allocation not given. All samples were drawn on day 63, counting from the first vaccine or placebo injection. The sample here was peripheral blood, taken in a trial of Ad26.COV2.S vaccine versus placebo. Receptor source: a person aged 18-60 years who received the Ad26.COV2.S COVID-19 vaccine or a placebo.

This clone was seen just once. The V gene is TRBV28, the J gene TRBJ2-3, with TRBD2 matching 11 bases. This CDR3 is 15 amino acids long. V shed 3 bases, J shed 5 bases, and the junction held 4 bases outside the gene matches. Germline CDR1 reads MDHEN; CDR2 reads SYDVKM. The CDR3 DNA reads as TGTGCCAGCAGTTTTCTAGCGGGGGGCGGAGATACGCAGTATTTT. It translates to CASSFLAGGGDTQYF. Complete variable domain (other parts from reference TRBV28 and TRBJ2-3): DVKVTQSSRYLVKRTGEKVFLECVQDMDHENMFWYRQDPGLGLRLIYFSYDVKMKEKGDIPEGYSVSREKKERFSLILESASTNQTSMYLCASSFLAGGGDTQYFGPGTRLTVL.

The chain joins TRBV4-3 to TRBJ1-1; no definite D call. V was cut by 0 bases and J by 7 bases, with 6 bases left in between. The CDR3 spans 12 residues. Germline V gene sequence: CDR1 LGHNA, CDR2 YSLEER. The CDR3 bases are TGCGCCAGCAGCCAAGAGGCGGGTGAAGCTTTCTTT. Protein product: CASSQEAGEAFF.

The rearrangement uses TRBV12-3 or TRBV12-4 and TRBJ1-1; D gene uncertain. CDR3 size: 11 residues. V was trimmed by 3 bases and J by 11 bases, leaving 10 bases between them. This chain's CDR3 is CASSLSLLAFF. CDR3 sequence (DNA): TGTGCCAGCAGTTTGTCTTTGTTGGCTTTCTTT.

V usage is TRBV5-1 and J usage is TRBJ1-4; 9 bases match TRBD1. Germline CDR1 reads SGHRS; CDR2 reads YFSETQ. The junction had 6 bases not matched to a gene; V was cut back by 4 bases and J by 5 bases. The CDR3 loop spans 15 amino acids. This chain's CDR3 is CASSVYGTGNEKLFF. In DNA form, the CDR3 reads TGCGCCAGCAGCGTTTACGGGACAGGGAATGAAAAACTGTTTTTT.

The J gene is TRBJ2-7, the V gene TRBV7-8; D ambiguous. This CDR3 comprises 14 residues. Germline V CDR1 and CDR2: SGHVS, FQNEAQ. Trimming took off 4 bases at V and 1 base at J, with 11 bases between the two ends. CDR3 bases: TGTGCCAGCAGCTCGGGTAGAATTTCCTACGAGCAGTACTTC. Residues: CASSSGRISYEQYF.

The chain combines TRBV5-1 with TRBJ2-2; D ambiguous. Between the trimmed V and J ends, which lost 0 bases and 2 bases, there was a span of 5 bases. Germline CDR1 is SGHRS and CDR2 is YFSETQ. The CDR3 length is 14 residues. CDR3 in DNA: TGCGCCAGCAGCTTGGCGATAAACACCGGGGAGCTGTTTTTT. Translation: CASSLAINTGELFF.

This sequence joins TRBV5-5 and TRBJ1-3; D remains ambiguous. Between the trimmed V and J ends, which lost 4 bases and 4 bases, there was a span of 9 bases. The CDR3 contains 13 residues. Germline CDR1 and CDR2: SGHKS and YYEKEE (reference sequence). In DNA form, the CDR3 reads TGTGCCAGCAGCCCCCGTGAGGGAAACACCATATATTTT. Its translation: CASSPREGNTIYF.

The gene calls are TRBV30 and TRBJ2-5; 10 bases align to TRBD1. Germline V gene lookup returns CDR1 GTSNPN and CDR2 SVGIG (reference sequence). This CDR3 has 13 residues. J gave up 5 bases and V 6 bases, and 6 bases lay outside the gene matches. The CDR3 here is CACDRGRRETQYF. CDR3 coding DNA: TGTGCCTGCGACAGGGGGCGGAGGGAGACCCAGTACTTC.

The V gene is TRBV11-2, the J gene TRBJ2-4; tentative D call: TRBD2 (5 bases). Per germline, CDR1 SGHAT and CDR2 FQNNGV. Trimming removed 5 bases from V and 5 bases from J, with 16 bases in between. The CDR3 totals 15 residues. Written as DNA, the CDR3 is TGTGCCAGCAGCCTCTCCTCGGGGATCCAAAACATTCAGTACTTC. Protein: CASSLSSGIQNIQYF.

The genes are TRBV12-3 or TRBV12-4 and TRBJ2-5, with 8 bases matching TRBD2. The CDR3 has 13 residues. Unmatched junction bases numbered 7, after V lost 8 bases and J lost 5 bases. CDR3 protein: CASSGGAVETQYF. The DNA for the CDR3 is TGTGCCAGCTCGGGGGGGGCCGTCGAGACCCAGTACTTC.

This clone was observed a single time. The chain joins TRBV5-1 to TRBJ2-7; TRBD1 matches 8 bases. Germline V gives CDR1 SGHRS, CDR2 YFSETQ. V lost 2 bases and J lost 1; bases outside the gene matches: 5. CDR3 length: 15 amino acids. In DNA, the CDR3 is TGCGCCAGCAGCTTTCTCCGGGACAGGTCCTACGAGCAGTACTTC. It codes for CASSFLRDRSYEQYF.

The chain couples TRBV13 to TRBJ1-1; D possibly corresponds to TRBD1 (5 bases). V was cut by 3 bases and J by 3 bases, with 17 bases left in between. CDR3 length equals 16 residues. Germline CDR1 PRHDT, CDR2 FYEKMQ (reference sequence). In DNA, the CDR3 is TGTGCCAGCAGCTTTCTCTCAGGGACCGAAGACACTGAAGCTTTCTTT. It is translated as CASSFLSGTEDTEAFF.

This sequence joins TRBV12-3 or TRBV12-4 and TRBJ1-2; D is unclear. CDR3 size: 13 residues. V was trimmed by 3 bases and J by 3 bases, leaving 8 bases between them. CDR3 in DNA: TGTGCCAGCAGTTTCCGGCCGTACTATGGCTACACCTTC. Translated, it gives CASSFRPYYGYTF.

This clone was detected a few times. The DNA for the CDR3 is TGCAGTGCTTATCGAGGGCCTGAAGCTTTCTTT. Its translation is CSAYRGPEAFF. This chain links TRBV20-1 with TRBJ1-1; D unclear. Germline lookup yields CDR1 DFQATT and CDR2 SNEGSKA (reference sequence). The CDR3 is made up of 11 amino acids. The V and J ends lost 5 bases and 6 bases respectively, with 10 bases between them.

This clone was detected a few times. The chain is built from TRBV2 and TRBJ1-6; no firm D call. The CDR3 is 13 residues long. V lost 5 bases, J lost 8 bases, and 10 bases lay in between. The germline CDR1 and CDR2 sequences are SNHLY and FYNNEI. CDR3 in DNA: TGTGCCAGCAGTATAAGATCGGATTCACCCCTCCACTTT. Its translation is CASSIRSDSPLHF.

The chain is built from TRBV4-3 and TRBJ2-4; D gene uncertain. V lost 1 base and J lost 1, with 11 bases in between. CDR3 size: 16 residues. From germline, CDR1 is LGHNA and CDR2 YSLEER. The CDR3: CASSQGAGWAKNIQYF. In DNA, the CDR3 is TGCGCCAGCAGCCAAGGAGCCGGATGGGCCAAAAACATTCAGTACTTC.

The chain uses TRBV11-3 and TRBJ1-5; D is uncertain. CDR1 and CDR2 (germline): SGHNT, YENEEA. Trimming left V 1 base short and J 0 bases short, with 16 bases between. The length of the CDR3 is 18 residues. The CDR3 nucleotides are TGTGCCAGCAGCTTAGTCCGCCGGTTCCGGGATAGCAATCAGCCCCAGCATTTT. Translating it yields CASSLVRRFRDSNQPQHF.

The CDR3 DNA follows: TGCGCCAGCAGCTTGGTTACCCTGAGCTCCTACGAGCAGTACTTC. It is translated as CASSLVTLSSYEQYF. This chain joins TRBV5-1 and TRBJ2-7; D is undetermined. Germline assignment: CDR1 SGHRS and CDR2 YFSETQ. The CDR3 is 15 residues long. Trimming took 0 bases from V and 0 from J, leaving 10 bases between them.

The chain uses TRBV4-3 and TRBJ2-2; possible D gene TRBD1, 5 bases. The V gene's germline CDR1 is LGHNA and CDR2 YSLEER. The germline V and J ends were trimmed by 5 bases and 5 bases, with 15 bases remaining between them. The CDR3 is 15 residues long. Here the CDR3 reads CASSFGHPGTGELFF. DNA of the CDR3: TGCGCCAGCAGCTTTGGACACCCAGGGACCGGGGAGCTGTTTTTT.

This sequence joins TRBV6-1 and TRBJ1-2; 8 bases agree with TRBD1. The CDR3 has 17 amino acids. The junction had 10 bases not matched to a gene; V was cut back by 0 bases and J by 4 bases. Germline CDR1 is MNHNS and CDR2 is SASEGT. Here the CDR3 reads CASSEAVSDRGIYGYTF. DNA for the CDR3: TGTGCCAGCAGTGAAGCAGTCTCTGACAGGGGTATCTATGGCTACACCTTC.

The CDR3, as DNA: TGCAGCGTTTCCGGGCATCGGGGTAGCGGGGGATTCGAGCAGTACTTC. It translates to CSVSGHRGSGGFEQYF. The V gene is TRBV29-1, the J gene TRBJ2-7; 9 positions match TRBD2. CDR1 and CDR2 (germline): SQVTM, ANQGSEA. The junction had 17 bases not matched to a gene; V was cut back by 5 bases and J by 6 bases. The CDR3 totals 16 residues.

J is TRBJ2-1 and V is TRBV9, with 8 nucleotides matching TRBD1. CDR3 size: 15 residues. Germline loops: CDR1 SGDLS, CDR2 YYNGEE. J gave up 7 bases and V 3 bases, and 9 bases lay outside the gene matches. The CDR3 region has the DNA TGTGCCAGCAGCGCCCGCCGGACAGGGTTGAATGAGCAGTTCTTC. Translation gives CASSARRTGLNEQFF. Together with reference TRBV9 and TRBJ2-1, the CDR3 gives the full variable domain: DSGVTQTPKHLITATGQRVTLRCSPRSGDLSVYWYQQSLDQGLQFLIQYYNGEERAKGNILERFSAQQFPDLHSELNLSSLELGDSALYFCASSARRTGLNEQFFGPGTRLTVL.

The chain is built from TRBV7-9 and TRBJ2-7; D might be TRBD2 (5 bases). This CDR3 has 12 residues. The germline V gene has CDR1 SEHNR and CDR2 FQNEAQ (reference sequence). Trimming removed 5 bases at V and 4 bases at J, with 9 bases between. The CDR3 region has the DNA TGTGCCAGCAGCCGCGGGTCTTACGAGCAGTACTTC. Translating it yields CASSRGSYEQYF.

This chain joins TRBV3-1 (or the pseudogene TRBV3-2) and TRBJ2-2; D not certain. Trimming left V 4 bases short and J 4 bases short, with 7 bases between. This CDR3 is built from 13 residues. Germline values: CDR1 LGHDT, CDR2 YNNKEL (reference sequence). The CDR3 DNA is TGTGCCAGCAGCCTGGGCGGCACCGGGGAGCTGTTTTTT. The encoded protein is CASSLGGTGELFF.

The CDR3 DNA is TGTGCCAGCAGTTTATGGAGAGGTGGCTACACCTTC. This encodes CASSLWRGGYTF. The chain combines TRBV28 with TRBJ1-2; no reliable D call. Germline CDR1 reads MDHEN; CDR2 reads SYDVKM. V was clipped by 0 bases and J by 7 bases, with 6 bases between them. There are 12 residues in the CDR3.

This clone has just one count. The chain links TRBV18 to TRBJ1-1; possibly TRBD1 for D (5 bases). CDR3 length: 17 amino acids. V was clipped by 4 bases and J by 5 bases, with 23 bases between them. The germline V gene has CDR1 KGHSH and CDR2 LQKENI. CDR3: CASSQTGPLRGWTEAFF. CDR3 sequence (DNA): TGTGCCAGCTCACAAACGGGCCCCCTGCGGGGGTGGACTGAAGCTTTCTTT.

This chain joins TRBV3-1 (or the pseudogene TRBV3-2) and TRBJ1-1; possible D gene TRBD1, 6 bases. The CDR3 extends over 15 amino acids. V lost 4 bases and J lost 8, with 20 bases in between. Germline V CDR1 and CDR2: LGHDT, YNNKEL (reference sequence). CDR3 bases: TGTGCCAGCAGCCCCGACCCCACGTCAGGGGCGGAAGCTTTCTTT. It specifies CASSPDPTSGAEAFF.

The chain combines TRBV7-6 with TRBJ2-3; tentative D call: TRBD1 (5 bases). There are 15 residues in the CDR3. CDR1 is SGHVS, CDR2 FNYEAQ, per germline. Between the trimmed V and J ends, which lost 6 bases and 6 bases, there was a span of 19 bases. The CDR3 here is CASSTGMGPEDTQYF. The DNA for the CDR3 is TGTGCCAGCAGTACAGGCATGGGGCCTGAGGATACGCAGTATTTT.

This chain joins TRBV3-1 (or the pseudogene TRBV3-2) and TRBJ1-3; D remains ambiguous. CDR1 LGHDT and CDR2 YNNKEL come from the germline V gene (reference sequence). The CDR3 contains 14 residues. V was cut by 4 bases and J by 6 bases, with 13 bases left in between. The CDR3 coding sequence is TGTGCCAGCAGCCCCGGGATGTCGGTAAACACCATATATTTT. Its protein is CASSPGMSVNTIYF.

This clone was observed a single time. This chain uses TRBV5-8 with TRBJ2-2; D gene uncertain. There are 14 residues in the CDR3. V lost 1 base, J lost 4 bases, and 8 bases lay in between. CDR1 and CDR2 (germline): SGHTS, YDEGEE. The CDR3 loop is CASSLLYRTGELFF. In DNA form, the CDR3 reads TGTGCCAGCAGCTTGTTATACCGCACCGGGGAGCTGTTTTTT.

CDR3 in amino acids: CASSLGTVNTGELFF. CDR3 nucleotides: TGTGCCAGCAGCTTGGGGACAGTGAACACCGGGGAGCTGTTTTTT. The V gene is TRBV5-5, the J gene TRBJ2-2, with D perhaps TRBD1 (6 bases). This CDR3 is built from 15 residues. CDR1 SGHKS and CDR2 YYEKEE come from the germline V gene (reference sequence). The ends were cut back, 0 bases at V and 1 base at J, with 7 bases in the middle.

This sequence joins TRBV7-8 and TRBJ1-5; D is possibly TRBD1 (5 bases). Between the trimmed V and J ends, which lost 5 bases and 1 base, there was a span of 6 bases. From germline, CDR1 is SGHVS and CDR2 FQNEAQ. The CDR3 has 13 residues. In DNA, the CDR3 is TGTGCCAGCAGCCGACAGAGCAATCAGCCCCAGCATTTT. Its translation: CASSRQSNQPQHF.